The 26 T cell receptor beta chains below were found in one sample sequenced in a study of beta chain features in type 1 diabetes. Every isolated RNA sample was fully reverse transcribed, so sequencing captured expressed TCRB transcripts. Produced via immunoSEQ multiplex PCR; TCRdb's table is partial and in-frame only. The sample records some 410,000 clones, roughly 13% being singletons. The material sequenced was naive CD4+ T cells from blood. The receptors stem from a man in his thirties or forties in good health.

Remarks on this clone: One end of the junction is discordant with germline, which a read error may explain. The chain recombines TRBV7-7 with TRBJ2-3, with TRBD2 matching over 7 bases. This CDR3 has 15 amino acids. The germline gives CDR1 SSHAT, CDR2 FNYEAQ (reference sequence). Here the CDR3 DNA reads TGTGCTAGCAGCTTGGGGGGGAGATCCACAGATACGCAGTATTTT. Its protein is CASSLGGRSTDTQYF.

This clone was found a few times. V and J are TRBV28 and TRBJ2-5, with TRBD1 as a possible D gene (6 bases). Germline-derived CDR1 and CDR2 are MDHEN and SYDVKM. The V gene lost 10 bases and the J gene lost 5 bases, with 17 bases spanning the gap. This CDR3 has 13 residues. CDR3 nucleotides: TGTGCCACCGCCGTTGGGGGCAGGGAGACCCAGTACTTC. It yields the protein CATAVGGRETQYF.

The rearrangement links TRBV7-2 to TRBJ2-5, with D tentatively TRBD1 (5 bases). The CDR3 is made up of 12 amino acids. The germline CDR1 and CDR2 sequences are SGHTA and FQGNSA. V lost 5 bases to trimming and J lost 5 bases, with 9 bases between them. The DNA of the CDR3 is TGTGCCAGCAGCCGGACAACGGAGACCCAGTACTTC. Its translation: CASSRTTETQYF.

The chain carries TRBV2 and TRBJ1-5; 9 nucleotides match TRBD1. Germline CDR1 is SNHLY and CDR2 is FYNNEI. The CDR3 length is 13 residues. V was clipped by 4 bases and J by 7 bases; unmatched bases: 2. CDR3 in amino acids: CASSATGGQPQHF. The CDR3, as DNA: TGTGCCAGCAGTGCAACAGGGGGCCAGCCCCAGCATTTT.

This clone was counted a few times. The chain links TRBV29-1 to TRBJ1-4, with no clear D. This CDR3 has 12 amino acids. CDR1 SQVTM and CDR2 ANQGSEA come from the germline V gene. The V end was cut by 1 base, the J end by 0 bases, with 0 bases between. The CDR3 loop is CSVEATNEKLFF. The CDR3 DNA sequence: TGCAGCGTTGAAGCAACTAATGAAAAACTGTTTTTT. Supplemented by reference TRBV29-1 and TRBJ1-4, the full variable domain reads SAVISQKPSRDICQRGTSLTIQCQVDSQVTMMFWYRQQPGQSLTLIATANQGSEATYESGFVIDKFPISRPNLTFSTLTVSNMSPEDSSIYLCSVEATNEKLFFGSGTQLSVL.

This sequence joins TRBV7-2 and TRBJ2-5; D uncertain. V shed 4 bases and J shed 0 bases, with 12 bases lying between them. Germline CDR1 is SGHTA and CDR2 is FQGNSA. There are 15 residues in the CDR3. The CDR3 nucleotides read TGTGCCAGCAGCTACCTTATGGGATACCAAGAGACCCAGTACTTC. The encoded protein is CASSYLMGYQETQYF.

The sample holds a few counts of this clone. The rearrangement joins TRBV10-3 to TRBJ2-3; D ambiguous. This CDR3 comprises 15 residues. V was pared by 0 bases and J by 3 bases, with 10 bases between. Germline values: CDR1 ENHRY, CDR2 SYGVKD. CDR3 residues: CAISESYRGTDTQYF. In DNA form, the CDR3 reads TGTGCCATCAGTGAGTCCTACCGTGGGACAGATACGCAGTATTTT.

This clone turned up a few times. V and J are TRBV14 and TRBJ1-4; D is possibly TRBD1 (5 bases). The CDR3 length is 13 residues. Trimming removed 4 bases from V and 8 bases from J, with 11 bases in between. In germline, CDR1 is SGHDN, CDR2 FVKESK. CDR3 coding DNA: TGTGCCAGCAGCCGCGGCAGGGAGGAAAAACTGTTTTTT. Translation: CASSRGREEKLFF.

This clone was seen a few times. The chain couples TRBV7-9 to TRBJ2-7; D may be TRBD1 or TRBD2 (6 bases each). Germline V CDR1 and CDR2: SEHNR, FQNEAQ (reference sequence). This CDR3 comprises 15 residues. Trimming took 0 bases from V and 0 from J, leaving 9 bases between them. CDR3 residues: CASSLAGGFSYEQYF. Written as DNA, the CDR3 is TGTGCCAGCAGCTTAGCGGGGGGCTTCTCCTACGAGCAGTACTTC.

In nucleotides, the CDR3 is TGTGCCAGCAGCTTAGCGCGTAGTAGCGGCCAAGAGACCCAGTACTTC. The encoded protein is CASSLARSSGQETQYF. V usage is TRBV7-2 and J usage is TRBJ2-5; D is perhaps TRBD2 (6 bases). The CDR3 loop spans 16 amino acids. V lost 0 bases and J lost 1, with 12 bases in between. In germline, CDR1 is SGHTA, CDR2 FQGNSA.

The chain has TRBV4-2 and TRBJ2-3; 13 bases match TRBD2. Per germline, CDR1 LGHNA and CDR2 YNFKEQ. This CDR3 has 17 amino acids. V gave up 3 bases and J gave up 3 bases; unmatched junction bases: 6. CDR3 DNA sequence: TGTGCCAGCAGCCATGTGCCGGGACTAGCGGGAACAGATACGCAGTATTTT. This sequence encodes CASSHVPGLAGTDTQYF.

V and J are TRBV5-1 and TRBJ2-1; D is undetermined. The CDR3 length is 14 residues. Looked up from germline, CDR1 is SGHRS and CDR2 is YFSETQ. The V end was cut by 0 bases, the J end by 3 bases, with 7 bases between. The CDR3 nucleotides read TGCGCCAGCAGCTTGGAACAGTACTACAATGAGCAGTTCTTC. The encoded protein is CASSLEQYYNEQFF.

The V call is TRBV27, the J call TRBJ2-1; 8 nucleotides align to TRBD2. Germline CDR1 and CDR2: MNHEY and SMNVEV (reference sequence). After removal of 6 bases from V and 9 bases from J, the junction contained 7 bases not matched to a gene. CDR3 length: 13 amino acids. The CDR3 bases are TGTGCCAGCAGCGGGAGGGGGTACGGTGAGCAGTTCTTC. It yields the protein CASSGRGYGEQFF.

V is TRBV30 and J is TRBJ1-5, with D hard to call. V lost 4 bases, J lost 8 bases, and 24 bases lay in between. Germline V gene sequence: CDR1 GTSNPN, CDR2 SVGIG (reference sequence). CDR3 length equals 16 residues. DNA of the CDR3: TGTGCCTGGAACTTACCAGGACGAAGCCCGGGCGAGCCCCAGCATTTT. Translation: CAWNLPGRSPGEPQHF. Based on the CDR3 plus reference TRBV30 and TRBJ1-5, the full variable domain is SQTIHQWPATLVQPVGSPLSLECTVEGTSNPNLYWYRQAAGRGLQLLFYSVGIGQISSEVPQNLSASRPQDRQFILSSKKLLLSDSGFYLCAWNLPGRSPGEPQHFGDGTRLSIL.

The table lists this clone with a few counts. The rearrangement joins TRBV5-4 to TRBJ2-1, with D maybe TRBD2 (6 bases). V lost 1 base to trimming and J lost 8 bases, with 13 bases between them. The germline gives CDR1 SGHNT, CDR2 YYREEE (reference sequence). The CDR3 sequence is 14 residues long. The CDR3 here is CASSLNPSGDEQFF. The CDR3 DNA reads as TGTGCCAGCAGCTTGAACCCTTCGGGGGATGAGCAGTTCTTC.

This clone has just a few counts. This same CDR3 is encoded by further DNA sequences in the sample. The CDR3: CASSLVGGSTDTQYF. The CDR3 DNA sequence: TGTGCCAGCAGCTTGGTGGGTGGGAGCACAGATACGCAGTATTTT. The chain employs TRBV5-4 and TRBJ2-3; no clear D gene. Deletions cut 0 bases from V and 0 bases from J, with 8 bases between. The CDR3 is made up of 15 amino acids. Germline V gene sequence: CDR1 SGHNT, CDR2 YYREEE (reference sequence).

In its sample, this clone was seen a few times. This rearrangement joins TRBV29-1 to TRBJ2-3; D gene uncertain. The V end lost 7 bases, the J end lost 2 bases, and 16 bases lay between the germline ends. This CDR3 is 14 amino acids long. CDR1 is SQVTM and CDR2 is ANQGSEA in the germline V gene. Here the CDR3 reads CSARARSNTDTQYF. CDR3 sequence (DNA): TGCAGCGCCAGAGCTCGCTCAAACACAGATACGCAGTATTTT.

The chain combines TRBV7-2 with TRBJ1-2, with no clear D. The germline V gene encodes CDR1 SGHTA and CDR2 FQGNSA. With 5 bases removed from V and 2 bases from J, the gap between germline ends came to 9 bases. The CDR3 spans 13 residues. The CDR3 nucleotides are TGTGCCAGCAGCCCCGACGTCAACTATGGCTACACCTTC. Protein: CASSPDVNYGYTF. Full variable domain (remainder filled in from reference TRBV7-2 and TRBJ1-2): GAGVSQSPSNKVTEKGKDVELRCDPISGHTALYWYRQSLGQGLEFLIYFQGNSAPDKSGLPSDRFSAERTGGSVSTLTIQRTQQEDSAVYLCASSPDVNYGYTFGSGTRLTVV.

The chain joins TRBV6-5 to TRBJ2-5; D tentatively fits TRBD1 or TRBD2 (7 bases each). The CDR3 runs to 13 residues. The V end lost 0 bases, the J end lost 9 bases, and 11 bases lay between the germline ends. CDR1 is MNHEY and CDR2 is SVGAGI in the germline V gene. CDR3 amino acids: CASSYSTGRAQYF. CDR3 DNA: TGTGCCAGCAGTTACTCGACAGGGAGGGCCCAGTACTTC.

In this sample, this clone turned up a few times. CDR3 bases: TGTGCCAGCAGCCTCCCTCACCGGGAGGGTCGTGGTACAAATGAGCAGTTCTTC. Translated, it gives CASSLPHREGRGTNEQFF. The chain is built from TRBV7-2 and TRBJ2-1; TRBD2 matches 8 bases. Germline loops: CDR1 SGHTA, CDR2 FQGNSA. The CDR3 spans 18 residues. Trimming removed 5 bases from V and 7 bases from J; junction bases left unmatched: 19. The full variable domain, rest sourced from reference TRBV7-2 and TRBJ2-1, is GAGVSQSPSNKVTEKGKDVELRCDPISGHTALYWYRQSLGQGLEFLIYFQGNSAPDKSGLPSDRFSAERTGGSVSTLTIQRTQQEDSAVYLCASSLPHREGRGTNEQFFGPGTRLTVL.

The chain joins TRBV6-1 to TRBJ1-6; TRBD1 might be the D (5 bases). The CDR3 runs to 14 residues. The V end lost 1 base, the J end lost 6 bases, and 7 bases lay between the germline ends. CDR1 is MNHNS and CDR2 is SASEGT in the germline V gene. The DNA of the CDR3 is TGTGCCAGCAGTGAAGGACAGTCTAATTCACCCCTCCACTTT. It yields the protein CASSEGQSNSPLHF.

This sequence joins TRBV11-3 and TRBJ2-1, with TRBD2 matching over 7 bases. V lost 2 bases to trimming and J lost 6 bases; unmatched junction nucleotides: 10. CDR1 is SGHNT, CDR2 YENEEA, per germline. The CDR3 totals 16 residues. For the CDR3, the DNA is TGTGCCAGCAGCTTACAACCGGGACTACCCCCCAATGAGCAGTTCTTC. This encodes CASSLQPGLPPNEQFF.

This clone turned up a few times. The chain uses TRBV19 and TRBJ2-5, with D maybe TRBD2 (5 bases). Per germline, CDR1 LNHDA and CDR2 SQIVND (reference sequence). V was clipped by 1 base and J by 5 bases, with 8 bases between them. The CDR3 has 13 residues. The CDR3, as DNA: TGTGCCAGTAGTATAGGAGGGTTGGAGACCCAGTACTTC. It is translated as CASSIGGLETQYF.

This clone was counted between two and nine times. V is TRBV19 and J is TRBJ1-2; TRBD1 matches 7 bases. CDR1 and CDR2 from the germline V gene are LNHDA and SQIVND (reference sequence). V gave up 3 bases and J gave up 13 bases; unmatched junction bases: 8. The CDR3 loop spans 12 amino acids. The CDR3: CASSMERGGLTF. The CDR3 DNA reads TGTGCCAGTAGTATGGAACGAGGGGGCCTCACCTTC. The full variable domain, its missing parts supplied by reference TRBV19 and TRBJ1-2, is DGGITQSPKYLFRKEGQNVTLSCEQNLNHDAMYWYRQDPGQGLRLIYYSQIVNDFQKGDIAEGYSVSREKKESFPLTVTSAQKNPTAFYLCASSMERGGLTFGSGTRLTVV.

This clone was seen a handful of times. The chain couples TRBV7-2 to TRBJ2-2; D remains ambiguous. The ends were cut back, 5 bases at V and 5 bases at J, with 9 bases in the middle. This CDR3 spans 13 amino acids. Germline V gene data show CDR1 as SGHTA and CDR2 as FQGNSA. The CDR3 sequence: CASSLHTTGELFF. For the CDR3, the DNA is TGTGCCAGCAGCCTGCACACGACCGGGGAGCTGTTTTTT.

CDR3 amino acids: CASSFRYQETQYF. The CDR3 DNA is TGTGCCAGCAGCTTCCGGTACCAAGAGACCCAGTACTTC. The chain is built from TRBV7-2 and TRBJ2-5, with D unclear. The V gene's germline CDR1 is SGHTA and CDR2 FQGNSA. The CDR3 is made up of 13 amino acids. V shed 3 bases and J shed 0 bases, with 5 bases lying between them.